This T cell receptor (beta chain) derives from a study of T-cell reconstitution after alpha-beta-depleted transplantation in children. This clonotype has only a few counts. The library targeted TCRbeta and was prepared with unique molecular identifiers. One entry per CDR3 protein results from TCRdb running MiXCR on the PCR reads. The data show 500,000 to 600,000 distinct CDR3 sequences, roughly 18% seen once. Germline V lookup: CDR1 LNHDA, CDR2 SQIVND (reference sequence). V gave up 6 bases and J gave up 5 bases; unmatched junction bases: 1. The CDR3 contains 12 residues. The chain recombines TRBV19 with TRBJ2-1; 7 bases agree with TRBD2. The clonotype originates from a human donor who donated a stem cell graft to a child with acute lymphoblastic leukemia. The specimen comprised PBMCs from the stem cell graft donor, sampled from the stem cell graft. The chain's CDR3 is CASSGLDNEQFF. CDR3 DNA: TGTGCCAGTAGCGGACTAGACAATGAGCAGTTCTTC.